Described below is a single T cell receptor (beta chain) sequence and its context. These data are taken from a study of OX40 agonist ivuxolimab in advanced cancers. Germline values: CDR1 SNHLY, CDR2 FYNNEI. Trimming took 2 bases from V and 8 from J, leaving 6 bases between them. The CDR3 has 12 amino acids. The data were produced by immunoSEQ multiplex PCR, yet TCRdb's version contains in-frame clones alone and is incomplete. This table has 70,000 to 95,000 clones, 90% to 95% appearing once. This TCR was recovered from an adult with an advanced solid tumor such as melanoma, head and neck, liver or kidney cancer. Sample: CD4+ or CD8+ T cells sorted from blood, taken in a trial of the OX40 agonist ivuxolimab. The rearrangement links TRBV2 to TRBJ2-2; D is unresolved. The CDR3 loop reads CASSEWAGELFF. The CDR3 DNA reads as TGTGCCAGCAGTGAATGGGCTGGGGAGCTGTTTTTT.